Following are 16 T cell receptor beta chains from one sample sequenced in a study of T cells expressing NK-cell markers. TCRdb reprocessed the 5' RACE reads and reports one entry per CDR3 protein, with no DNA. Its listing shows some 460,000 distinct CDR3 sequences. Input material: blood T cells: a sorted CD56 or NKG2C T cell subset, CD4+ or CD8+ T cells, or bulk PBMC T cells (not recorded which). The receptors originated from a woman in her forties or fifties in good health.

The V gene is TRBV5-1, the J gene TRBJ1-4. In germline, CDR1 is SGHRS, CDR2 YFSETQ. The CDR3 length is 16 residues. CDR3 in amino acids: CASSLASGATNEKLFF.

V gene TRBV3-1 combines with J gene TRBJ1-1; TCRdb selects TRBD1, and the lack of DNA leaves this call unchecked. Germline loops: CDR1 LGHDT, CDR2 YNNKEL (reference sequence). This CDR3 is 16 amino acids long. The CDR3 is CASSQDRGTLEAEAFF.

CDR3 region: CAITPTGNGDEQYF. This chain connects TRBV10-3 to TRBJ2-7; TCRdb indicates TRBD1, and absent DNA this call remains unverified. The CDR3 length is 14 residues. CDR1 and CDR2 (germline): ENHRY, SYGVKD.

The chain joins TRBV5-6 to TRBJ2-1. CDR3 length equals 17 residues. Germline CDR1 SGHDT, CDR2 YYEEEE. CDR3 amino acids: CASSFIPPPSSYNEQFF. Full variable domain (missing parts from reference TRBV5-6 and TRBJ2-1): DAGVTQSPTHLIKTRGQQVTLRCSPKSGHDTVSWYQQALGQGPQFIFQYYEEEERQRGNFPDRFSGHQFPNYSSELNVNALLLGDSALYLCASSFIPPPSSYNEQFFGPGTRLTVL.

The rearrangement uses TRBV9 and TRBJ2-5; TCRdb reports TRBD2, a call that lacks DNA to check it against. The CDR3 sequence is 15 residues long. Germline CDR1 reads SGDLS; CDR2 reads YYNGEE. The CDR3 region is CASSSPAGWGETQYF.

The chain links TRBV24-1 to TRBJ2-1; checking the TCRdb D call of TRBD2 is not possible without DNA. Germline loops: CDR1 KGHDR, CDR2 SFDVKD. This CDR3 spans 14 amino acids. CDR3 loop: CATSDSSGANEQFF.

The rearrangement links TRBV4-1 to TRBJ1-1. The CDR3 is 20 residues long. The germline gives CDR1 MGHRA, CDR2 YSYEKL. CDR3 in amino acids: CASHPTVGSGGWRRNTEAFF.

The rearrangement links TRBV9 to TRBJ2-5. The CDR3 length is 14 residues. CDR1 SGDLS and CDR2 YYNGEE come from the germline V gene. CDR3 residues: CASSVGSEGETQYF.

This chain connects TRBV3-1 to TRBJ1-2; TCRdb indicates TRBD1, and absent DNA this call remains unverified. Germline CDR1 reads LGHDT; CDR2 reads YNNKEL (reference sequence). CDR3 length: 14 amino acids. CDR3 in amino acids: CASSRSQGAGGYTF.

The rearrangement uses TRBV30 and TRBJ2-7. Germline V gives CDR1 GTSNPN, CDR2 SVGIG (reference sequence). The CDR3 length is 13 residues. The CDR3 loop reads CAWRYGNAYEQYF.

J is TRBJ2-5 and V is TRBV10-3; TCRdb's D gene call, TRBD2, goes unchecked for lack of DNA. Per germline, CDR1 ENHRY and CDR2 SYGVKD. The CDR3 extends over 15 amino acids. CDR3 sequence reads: CAISEMAVHQETQYF.

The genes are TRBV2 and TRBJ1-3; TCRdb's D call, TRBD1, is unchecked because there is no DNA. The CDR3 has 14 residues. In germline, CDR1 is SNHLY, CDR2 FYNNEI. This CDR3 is CASRRESSGNTIYF.

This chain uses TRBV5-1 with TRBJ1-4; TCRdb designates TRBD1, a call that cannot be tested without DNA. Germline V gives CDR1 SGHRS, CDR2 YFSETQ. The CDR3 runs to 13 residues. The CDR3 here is CASSPGVNEKLFF. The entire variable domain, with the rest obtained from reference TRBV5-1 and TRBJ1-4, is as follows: KAGVTQTPRYLIKTRGQQVTLSCSPISGHRSVSWYQQTPGQGLQFLFEYFSETQRNKGNFPGRFSGRQFSNSRSEMNVSTLELGDSALYLCASSPGVNEKLFFGSGTQLSVL.

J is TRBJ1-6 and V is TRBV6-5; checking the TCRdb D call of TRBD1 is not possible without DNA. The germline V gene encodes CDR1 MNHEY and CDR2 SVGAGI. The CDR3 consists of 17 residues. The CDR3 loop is CASSYSGAGTGLTPLHF.

CDR3 protein: CASKEAGLSGANVLTF. The chain carries TRBV25-1 and TRBJ2-6. Germline V gene lookup returns CDR1 MGHDK and CDR2 SYGVNS. The CDR3 runs 16 residues. The full variable domain, completed using reference TRBV25-1 and TRBJ2-6, is EADIYQTPRYLVIGTGKKITLECSQTMGHDKMYWYQQDPGMELHLIHYSYGVNSTEKGDLSSESTVSRIRTEHFPLTLESARPSHTSQYLCASKEAGLSGANVLTFGAGSRLTVL.

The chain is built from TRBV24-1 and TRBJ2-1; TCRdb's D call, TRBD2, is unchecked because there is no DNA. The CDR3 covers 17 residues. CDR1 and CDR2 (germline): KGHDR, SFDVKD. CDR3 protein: CATSDQVAGNSYNEQFF.